Only a few counts were recorded for the clone carrying this TCR beta chain. Antigen specificity is unknown. A second roughly 7 to 11 cycle PCR used barcoded and J-beta primers. MiXCR, applied by TCRdb to the 5' RACE reads, yields one record per CDR3 protein. The profile shows roughly 1,800,000 distinct CDR3 sequences, 40% to 55% of them singletons. The sample is drawn from a study of blood T cells in healthy people across ages. Overall study findings and caveats: Naive CD4+ cells and diversity were both higher in long-lived donors than in aged donors. The study could not conclusively compare naive and antigen-experienced cells, given its unsorted PBMCs. Possibly, changes in expanded clonotypes were confounded because donor CMV status was unknown.

The CDR3 spans 14 residues. V was pared by 2 bases and J by 5 bases, with 1 base of the junction left unmatched. Germline V gene lookup returns CDR1 LGHNA and CDR2 YNFKEQ. J is TRBJ2-1 and V is TRBV4-2; 9 bases fit TRBD2. Sequencing was done on a sample of blood. The clonotype was recovered from a woman aged 40 to 50 in good health. DNA of the CDR3: TGTGCCAGCAGCCAAATAGCGGGGGACAATGAGCAGTTCTTC. Protein product: CASSQIAGDNEQFF.